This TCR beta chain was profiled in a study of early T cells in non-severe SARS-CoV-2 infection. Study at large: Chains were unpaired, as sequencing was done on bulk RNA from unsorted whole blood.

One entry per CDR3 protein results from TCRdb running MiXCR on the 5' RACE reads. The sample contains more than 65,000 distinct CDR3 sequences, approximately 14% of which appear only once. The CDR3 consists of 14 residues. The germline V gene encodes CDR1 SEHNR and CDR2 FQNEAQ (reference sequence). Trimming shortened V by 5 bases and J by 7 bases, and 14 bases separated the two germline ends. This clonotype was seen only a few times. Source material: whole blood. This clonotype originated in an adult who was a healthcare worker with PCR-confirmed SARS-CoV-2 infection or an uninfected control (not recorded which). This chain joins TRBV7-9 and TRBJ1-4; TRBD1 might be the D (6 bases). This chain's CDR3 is CASSKTEGGEKLFF. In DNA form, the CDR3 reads TGTGCCAGCAGCAAGACTGAAGGGGGTGAAAAACTGTTTTTT.